Here is one T cell receptor beta chain with its context. They isolated at least 6 million PBMCs from each sample. The sample originates from a study of blood T cells in healthy people across ages. V dropped 0 bases and J dropped 11 bases, with 12 bases sitting between them. The CDR3 consists of 13 residues. Germline CDR1 and CDR2: LGHNA and YNFKEQ. A J-beta primer mix and a sample-barcoded 5' primer were used in a second PCR of roughly 6 to 12 cycles. One entry per CDR3 protein results from TCRdb running MiXCR on the 5' RACE reads. The profile shows roughly 800,000 distinct CDR3 sequences, approximately 25% of them singletons. The sample was also reused in another study, on T cells of mothers and their children.

The sample consisted of blood. The TCR sequence derives from a boy younger than 18 in good health. The chain links TRBV4-2 to TRBJ2-3; D is ambiguous. The CDR3 loop is CASSQDINKVQYF. The CDR3 region has the DNA TGTGCCAGCAGCCAAGATATTAATAAGGTGCAGTATTTT.